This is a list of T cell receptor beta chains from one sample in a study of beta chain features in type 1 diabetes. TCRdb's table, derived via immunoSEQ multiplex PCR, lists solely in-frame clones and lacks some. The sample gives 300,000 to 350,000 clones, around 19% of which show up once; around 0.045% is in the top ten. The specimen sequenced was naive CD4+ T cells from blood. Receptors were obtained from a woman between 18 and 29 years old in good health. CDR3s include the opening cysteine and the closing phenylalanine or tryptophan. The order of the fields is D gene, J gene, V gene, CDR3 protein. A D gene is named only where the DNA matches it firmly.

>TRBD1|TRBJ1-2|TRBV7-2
CASSLADRVGGYTF
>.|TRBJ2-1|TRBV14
CASSLLAGNSYNEQFF
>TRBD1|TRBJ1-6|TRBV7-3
CASSSGQGNSPLHF
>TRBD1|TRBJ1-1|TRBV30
CAWTQDRVERGAFF
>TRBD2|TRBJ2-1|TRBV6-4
CASKPSGSLGEQFF
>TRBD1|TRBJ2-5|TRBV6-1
CASSMTGQETQYF
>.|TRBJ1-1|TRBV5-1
CASSLFRGQPNTEAFF
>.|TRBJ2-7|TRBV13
CASLSRGPPYEQYF
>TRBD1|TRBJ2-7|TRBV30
CAWSARTGRTYEQYF
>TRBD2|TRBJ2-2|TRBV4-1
CASSHPVSGNGELFF
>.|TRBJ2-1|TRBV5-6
CASSSSDGSSYNEQFF
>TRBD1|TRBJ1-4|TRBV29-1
CSVGETGGEKLFF
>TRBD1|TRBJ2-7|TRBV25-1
CASSESGQGRYEQYF
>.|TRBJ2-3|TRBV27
CASRPPLAYTDTQYF
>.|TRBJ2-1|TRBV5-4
CASSRALSSYNEQFF
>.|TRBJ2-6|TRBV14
CASSQVTGAPYLLTF
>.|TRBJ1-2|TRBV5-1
CASSLTANYGYTF
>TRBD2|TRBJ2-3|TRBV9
CASSAGANSGSMDTQYF
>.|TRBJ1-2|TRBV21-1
CASSKAGRDCYGYTF
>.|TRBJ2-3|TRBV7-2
CASTPGGPADTQYF
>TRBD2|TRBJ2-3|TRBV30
CAWSRASGRSDTQYF
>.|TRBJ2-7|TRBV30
CAWSPPGLHSYEQYF
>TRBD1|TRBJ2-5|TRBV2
CASSRDRGNGETQYF